This TCR beta chain was captured by sequencing in a study of T cell repertoires in cytomegalovirus infection (dated by TCRdb to between 2018 and 2021). About the investigation overall: The peptide stimulations were aimed at well-studied HLA-B-restricted epitopes as well as recently identified HLA-C-restricted CMV epitopes, whose presentation resists viral immunomodulation. Because public TCR beta signatures pointed to carriage of CMV infection together with the matching HLA type, the HLA type of each donor mattered for the analysis. The paper as a whole reports these results and caveats: In the ex vivo response, HLA-C-restricted CMV-specific TCR beta clonotypes were dominant, and in two of eight donors the single most frequent clonotype came from this HLA-C-restricted group. In both this cohort and an independent roughly 350-donor cohort, the cumulative frequency of public TCR beta family members distinguished carriers of CMV infection plus the relevant HLA type.

This specimen's treatment or condition label, per the study, means: in vitro stimulation with specific CMV peptide epitopes to enrich CMV-specific T cells. The germline V gene supplies CDR1 SNHLY and CDR2 FYNNEI. V is cut by 4 bases and J by 6 bases, and the space between the germline ends is 20 bases. From its cysteine to its phenylalanine, the CDR3 spans 16 amino acids. The entry retains the CDR3 DNA only, 48 bases that are in frame from base 1. The data were produced on an Illumina HiSeq 1500. TCRdb reprocessing: public reads trimmed at Q25 with fastp, clones called with MiXCR, in-frame beta chains kept. Each CDR3 protein gets just one entry, which takes the most common genes and DNA from the rows behind it. The sample has under 850,000 distinct CDR3 sequences on record, about 30% of them singletons. Clones ranked in the top ten supply approximately 18% of the sample. This clonotype was detected a few times. No cognate antigen has been identified for it. One base away there is no much larger clone; base qualities are not given.

The rearrangement combines TRBV2 with TRBJ2-3, with TRBD2 perhaps the D gene, on 5 matching bases. The origin of this receptor is a human donor in good health (CMV status not recorded). Some clones in this sample may be carry-over from other donors' samples. This specimen was cultured PBMCs, taken from culture after CMV antigen stimulation. The CDR3 amino acid sequence is: CASSANGVGAMDTQYF. The nucleotides are TGTGCCAGCAGTGCGAACGGGGTCGGTGCCATGGATACGCAGTATTTT. The full variable domain, completed from the reference TRBV2 and TRBJ2-3 proteins outside the CDR3, reads EPEVTQTPSHQVTQMGQEVILRCVPISNHLYFYWYRQILGQKVEFLVSFYNNEISEKSEIFDDQFSVERPDGSNFTLKIRSTKLEDSAMYFCASSANGVGAMDTQYFGPGTRLTVL.